Included here is one TCR beta chain sequence, with context. Its antigen remains unidentified. One base away there is no much larger clone; base qualities are not given. The data derive from a study of blood T cell repertoires in COVID-19 (dated by TCRdb to the early 2020s). About the study as a whole: The collaborator samples originated in the United States, Italy and Spain and spanned the acute and convalescent phases of COVID-19. Samples were obtained from the ongoing ImmuneRACE study (first 160 participants) and from over 1,000 subjects provided by 6 global collaborators. The material from the prospective study consisted of cDNA or gDNA derived from T cells, B-cell-depleted T cells, or PBMCs. The repertoires were released in a freely available public database intended as a resource for research on the immune response to SARS-CoV-2. Nearly every sample came with metadata listing a de-identified subject ID, COVID-19 status, age in years and sex. Subjects who had been exposed to COVID-19, were actively infected with it, or had recovered from it provided the deeply sampled blood TCRbeta repertoires that made up the dataset. Where HLA class I and class II types were available, the types were taken from metadata supplied by the sample provider, not from assay-based typing.

V is trimmed back by 2 bases and J by 14 bases, and the junction contains 18 bases that no gene match accounts for. The CDR3 has 16 amino acids, counting the end cysteine and phenylalanine. The retained sequence is limited to the CDR3, 48 bases, with the frame set at the first base. CDR1 and CDR2 were assigned from the germline V gene as MNHEY and SVGEGT. TCRbeta CDR3 regions were amplified from genomic DNA using the immunoSEQ Assay, a bias-controlled multiplex PCR. The paper's data handling went like this. The number of nucleated cells in each sample was estimated by amplification of reference gene primers within the assay. Sequence reads were collapsed and filtered to measure the absolute abundance of every unique TCRbeta CDR3 rearrangement. For each sample, productive Simpson clonality was calculated by taking the square root of Simpson's diversity index across productive rearrangements. TCRdb carries this immuneACCESS record with in-frame sequences only. Its versions omit some clonotypes, under half of them owing to an unresolved V gene in the studies checked, with the rest unexplained. That table supplies the V and J calls and clone size; D and trimming were determined from the DNA. The sample table holds some 96,000 clones, of which more than 85% were seen once. The ten largest clones capture approximately 7% of the sample.

Whole blood was collected in K2EDTA tubes by collaborating institutions according to the institutions' own protocols. For TCRbeta analysis, collaborators shipped samples as frozen whole blood, isolated PBMCs, or DNA extracted from either of those sample types. Results the study describes overall, beyond this receptor: Clinical and demographic metadata were provided uncurated, with the amount varying by source and participant.

What was sequenced was peripheral blood. The sequence was collected from a man aged 30 to 45 in a cohort sampled during active COVID-19. The chain couples TRBV6-2 or TRBV6-3 to TRBJ1-1, with 9 middle bases fitting TRBD1. The base sequence is TGTGCCAGCAGTTACCCGACCAGTTTCGGGACAGGGAGGACATTCTTT. Translated, it gives CASSYPTSFGTGRTFF.